These 8 T cell receptor beta chains came from one sample sequenced in a study of Graves' ophthalmopathy and Graves' hyperthyroidism. Amplification of the TCR beta CDR3 regions used RNA transcripts (as template). First-round RT-PCR employed HTBI primers, with a second-round multiplex PCR after it. TCRdb re-called the multiplex PCR reads with MiXCR, one entry per CDR3 protein. The sample yields 300,000 or so distinct CDR3 sequences, roughly 16% seen once. What was sequenced was peripheral blood. The receptors here all came from an adult man with Graves' ophthalmopathy.

This clonotype was detected ten times or more. This chain uses TRBV30 with TRBJ1-1; D unresolved. The V gene lost 0 bases and the J gene lost 1 base, with 6 bases spanning the gap. CDR1 is GTSNPN, CDR2 SVGIG, per germline (reference sequence). CDR3 length equals 13 residues. The CDR3 bases are TGTGCCTGGAGTGTGGCGGGGAACACTGAAGCTTTCTTT. This gives the protein CAWSVAGNTEAFF.

This clonotype was counted many times. The chain uses TRBV6-5 and TRBJ1-2, with 8 positions matching TRBD1. V shed 0 bases and J 8 bases; nucleotides not matched to a gene: 11. The CDR3 is made up of 16 amino acids. Germline assignment: CDR1 MNHEY and CDR2 SVGAGI. CDR3 region: CASSYSTVQGARGYTF. The CDR3 nucleotides are TGTGCCAGCAGTTACTCGACGGTTCAGGGGGCAAGGGGCTACACCTTC.

The table lists this clonotype with many counts. This chain joins TRBV6-2 or TRBV6-3 and TRBJ1-2; D remains unclear. V lost 6 bases to trimming and J lost 4 bases, with 15 bases between them. The CDR3 loop spans 14 amino acids. CDR1 is MNHEY and CDR2 is SVGEGT in the germline V gene. Written as DNA, the CDR3 is TGTGCCAGCAGCCCGTCCCCGGCAGTCTATGGCTACACCTTC. Its translation: CASSPSPAVYGYTF.

Remarks on this clonotype: A read error may account for a junction end that differs from germline. V gene TRBV24-1 combines with J gene TRBJ1-2; no firm D call. CDR3 length equals 13 residues. CDR1 and CDR2 (germline): KGHDR, SFDVKD. The DNA of the CDR3 is TGTGCCACCAGTGAGGGAGCCGCTTATGGCTACATCTTC. Encoded protein: CATSEGAAYGYIF.

This clonotype showed up many times. The V and J genes are TRBV12-3 or TRBV12-4 and TRBJ2-2; the match to TRBD2 covers 8 bases. V trimming: 5 bases; J trimming: 5 bases; junction bases outside the gene matches: 10. This CDR3 is 16 amino acids long. The CDR3 sequence: CASSQHGLAGTGELFF. The CDR3 DNA reads as TGTGCCAGCAGTCAACATGGACTAGCAGGGACCGGGGAGCTGTTTTTT.

The rearrangement joins TRBV20-1 to TRBJ2-7, with D perhaps matching TRBD1 (6 bases). Germline lookup yields CDR1 DFQATT and CDR2 SNEGSKA (reference sequence). The ends were cut back, 7 bases at V and 2 bases at J, with 12 bases in the middle. The CDR3 totals 12 residues. This chain's CDR3 is CSGSGQTYEQYF. In nucleotides, the CDR3 is TGCAGTGGATCCGGACAGACCTACGAGCAGTACTTC.

Many counts were recorded for this clonotype. The chain uses TRBV28 and TRBJ1-1, with D unresolved. Trimming stripped 5 bases from V and 1 base from J, with 17 bases between. CDR1 MDHEN and CDR2 SYDVKM come from the germline V gene. This CDR3 is built from 16 residues. CDR3 bases: TGTGCCAGCAGTCCCCCTAGCGTGCAGCAGAACACTGAAGCTTTCTTT. Residues: CASSPPSVQQNTEAFF.

This clonotype was found many times. This rearrangement joins TRBV30 to TRBJ2-7, with a tentative D call TRBD2 (6 bases). The CDR3 totals 11 residues. V was shortened by 3 bases and J by 7 bases, with 10 bases between the two germline ends. Per the germline V gene, CDR1 is GTSNPN and CDR2 is SVGIG (reference sequence). The CDR3 loop reads CAWSLGREQYF. CDR3 DNA sequence: TGTGCCTGGAGCTTGGGGAGGGAGCAGTACTTC.